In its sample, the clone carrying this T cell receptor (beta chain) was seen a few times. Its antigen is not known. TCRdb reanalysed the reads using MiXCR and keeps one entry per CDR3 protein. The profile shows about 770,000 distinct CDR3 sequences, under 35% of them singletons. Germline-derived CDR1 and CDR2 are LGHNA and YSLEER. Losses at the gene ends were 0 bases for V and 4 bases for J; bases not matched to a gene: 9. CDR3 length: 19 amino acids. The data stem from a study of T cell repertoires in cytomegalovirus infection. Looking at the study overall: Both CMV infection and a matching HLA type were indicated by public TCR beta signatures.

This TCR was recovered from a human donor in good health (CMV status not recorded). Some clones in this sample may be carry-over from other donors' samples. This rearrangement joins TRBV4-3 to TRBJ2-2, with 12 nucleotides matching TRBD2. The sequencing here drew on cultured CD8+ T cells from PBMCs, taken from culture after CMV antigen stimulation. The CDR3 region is CASSQDRGSGLAGTGELFF. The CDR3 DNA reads TGCGCCAGCAGCCAAGATCGAGGCTCGGGACTAGCGGGCACCGGGGAGCTGTTTTTT.